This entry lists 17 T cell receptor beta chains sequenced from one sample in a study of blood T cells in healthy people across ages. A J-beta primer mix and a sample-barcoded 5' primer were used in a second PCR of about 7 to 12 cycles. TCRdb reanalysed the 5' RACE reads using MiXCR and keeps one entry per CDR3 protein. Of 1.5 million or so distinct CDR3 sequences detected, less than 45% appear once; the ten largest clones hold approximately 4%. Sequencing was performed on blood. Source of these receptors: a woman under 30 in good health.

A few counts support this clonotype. CDR3 nucleotides: TGCAGTGCTAGAGAGATACAGGAGCAAGAGACCCAGTACTTC. It is translated as CSAREIQEQETQYF. The chain recombines TRBV20-1 with TRBJ2-5, with a weak D call TRBD1 (5 bases). This CDR3 spans 14 amino acids. Per the germline V gene, CDR1 is DFQATT and CDR2 is SNEGSKA (reference sequence). Between the trimmed V and J ends, which lost 0 bases and 2 bases, there was a span of 10 bases.

CDR3 sequence reads: CASRELADTQYF. The CDR3 coding sequence is TGTGCCAGCAGGGAACTAGCAGATACGCAGTATTTT. The rearrangement joins TRBV2 to TRBJ2-3; maybe TRBD2 (5 bases). Germline CDR1 SNHLY, CDR2 FYNNEI. This CDR3 is 12 amino acids long. The ends were cut back, 6 bases at V and 4 bases at J, with 8 bases in the middle.

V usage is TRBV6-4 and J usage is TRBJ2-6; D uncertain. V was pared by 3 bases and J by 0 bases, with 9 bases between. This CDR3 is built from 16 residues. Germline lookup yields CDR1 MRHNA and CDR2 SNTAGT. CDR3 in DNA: TGTGCCAGCAGTGAGTCGCGGTCCTCTGGGGCCAACGTCCTGACTTTC. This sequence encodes CASSESRSSGANVLTF.

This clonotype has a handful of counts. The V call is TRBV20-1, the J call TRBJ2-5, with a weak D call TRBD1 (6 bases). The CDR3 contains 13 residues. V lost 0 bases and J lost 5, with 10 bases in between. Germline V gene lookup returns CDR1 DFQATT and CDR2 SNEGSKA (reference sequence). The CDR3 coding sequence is TGCAGTGCTAGAGATACAGGGTACGAGACCCAGTACTTC. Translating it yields CSARDTGYETQYF.

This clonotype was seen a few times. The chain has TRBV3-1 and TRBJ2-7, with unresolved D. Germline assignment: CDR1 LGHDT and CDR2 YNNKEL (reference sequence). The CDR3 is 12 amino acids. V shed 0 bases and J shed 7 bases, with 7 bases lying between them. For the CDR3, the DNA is TGTGCCAGCAGCCAAGACCTACGGGAGCAGTACTTC. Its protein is CASSQDLREQYF.

The CDR3 DNA follows: TGTGCCAGCAGTTTAGGTCAGGGTCGGAGGACAGATACGCAGTATTTT. Translating gives CASSLGQGRRTDTQYF. The V and J genes are TRBV28 and TRBJ2-3; either TRBD1 or TRBD2 may supply D (5 bases each). Germline V gene sequence: CDR1 MDHEN, CDR2 SYDVKM. This CDR3 comprises 16 residues. V shed 2 bases and J shed 3 bases, with 15 bases lying between them. The complete variable domain, with remaining parts taken from reference TRBV28 and TRBJ2-3, reads DVKVTQSSRYLVKRTGEKVFLECVQDMDHENMFWYRQDPGLGLRLIYFSYDVKMKEKGDIPEGYSVSREKKERFSLILESASTNQTSMYLCASSLGQGRRTDTQYFGPGTRLTVL.

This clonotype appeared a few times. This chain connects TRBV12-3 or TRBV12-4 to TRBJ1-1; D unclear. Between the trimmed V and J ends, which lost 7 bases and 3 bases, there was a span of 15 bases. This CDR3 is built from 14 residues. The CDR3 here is CASKFPDPYTEAFF. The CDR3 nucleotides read TGTGCCAGCAAATTTCCGGACCCATACACTGAAGCTTTCTTT.

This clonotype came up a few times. CDR3 DNA sequence: TGTGCCAGCAGCCACTACAGGGTAGGCCCCTACGAGCAGTACTTC. It specifies CASSHYRVGPYEQYF. This chain links TRBV3-1 with TRBJ2-7, with D tentatively TRBD1 (6 bases). The germline V and J ends were trimmed by 3 bases and 2 bases, with 14 bases remaining between them. CDR1 is LGHDT, CDR2 YNNKEL, per germline (reference sequence). The CDR3 is made up of 15 amino acids.

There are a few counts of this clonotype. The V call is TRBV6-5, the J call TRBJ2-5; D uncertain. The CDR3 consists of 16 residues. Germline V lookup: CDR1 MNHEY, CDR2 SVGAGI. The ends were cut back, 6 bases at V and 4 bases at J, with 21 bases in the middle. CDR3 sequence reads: CASSTDPSRVGETQYF. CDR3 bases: TGTGCCAGCAGCACCGACCCGAGCCGAGTGGGAGAGACCCAGTACTTC.

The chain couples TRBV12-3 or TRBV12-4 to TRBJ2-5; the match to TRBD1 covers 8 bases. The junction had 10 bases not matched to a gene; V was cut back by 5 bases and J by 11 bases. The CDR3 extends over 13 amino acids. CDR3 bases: TGTGCCAGCAGTCCCTACAGGGGGAAGGAGCAGTACTTC. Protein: CASSPYRGKEQYF.

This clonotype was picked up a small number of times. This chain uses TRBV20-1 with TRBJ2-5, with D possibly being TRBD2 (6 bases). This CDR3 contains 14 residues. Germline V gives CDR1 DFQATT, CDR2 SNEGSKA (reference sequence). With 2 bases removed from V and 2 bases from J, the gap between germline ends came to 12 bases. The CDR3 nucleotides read TGCAGTGCTAGAAACCCCGGGACTCAAGAGACCCAGTACTTC. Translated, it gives CSARNPGTQETQYF.

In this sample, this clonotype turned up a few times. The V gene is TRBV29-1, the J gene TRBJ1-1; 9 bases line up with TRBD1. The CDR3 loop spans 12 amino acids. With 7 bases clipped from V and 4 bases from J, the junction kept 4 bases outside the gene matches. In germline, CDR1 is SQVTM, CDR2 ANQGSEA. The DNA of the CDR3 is TGCAGCGCCCAGACAGGGGGCACTGAAGCTTTCTTT. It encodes CSAQTGGTEAFF.

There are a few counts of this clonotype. The CDR3 sequence is CSVEDLMETQYF. As DNA, the CDR3 is TGCAGCGTTGAGGACCTTATGGAGACCCAGTACTTC. The chain carries TRBV29-1 and TRBJ2-5; no clear D. The V gene's germline CDR1 is SQVTM and CDR2 ANQGSEA. The length of the CDR3 is 12 residues. V lost 3 bases to trimming and J lost 5 bases, with 10 bases between them.

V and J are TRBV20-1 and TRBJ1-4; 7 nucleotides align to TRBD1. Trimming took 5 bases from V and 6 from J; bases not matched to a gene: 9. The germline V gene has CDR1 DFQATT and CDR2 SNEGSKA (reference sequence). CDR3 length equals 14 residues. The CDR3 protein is CSAQPLRGDEKLFF. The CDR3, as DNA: TGCAGTGCTCAGCCCCTCAGGGGGGATGAAAAACTGTTTTTT.

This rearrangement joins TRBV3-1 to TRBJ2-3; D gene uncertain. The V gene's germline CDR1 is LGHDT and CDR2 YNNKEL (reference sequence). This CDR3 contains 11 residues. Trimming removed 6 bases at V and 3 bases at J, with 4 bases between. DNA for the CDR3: TGTGCCAGCAGGAAGACAGATACGCAGTATTTT. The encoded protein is CASRKTDTQYF.

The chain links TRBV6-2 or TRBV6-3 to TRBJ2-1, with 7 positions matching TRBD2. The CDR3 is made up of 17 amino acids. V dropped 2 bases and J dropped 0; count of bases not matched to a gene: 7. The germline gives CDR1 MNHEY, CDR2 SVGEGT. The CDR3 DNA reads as TGTGCCAGCAGTTACGTGGGAGGGTTGCGCTCCTACAATGAGCAGTTCTTC. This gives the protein CASSYVGGLRSYNEQFF.

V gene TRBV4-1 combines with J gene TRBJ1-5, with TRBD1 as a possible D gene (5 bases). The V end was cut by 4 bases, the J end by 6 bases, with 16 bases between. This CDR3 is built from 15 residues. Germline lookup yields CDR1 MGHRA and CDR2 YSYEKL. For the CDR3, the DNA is TGCGCCAGCAGCCCTGAAACGATGGGGGTTCAGCCCCAGCATTTT. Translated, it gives CASSPETMGVQPQHF.